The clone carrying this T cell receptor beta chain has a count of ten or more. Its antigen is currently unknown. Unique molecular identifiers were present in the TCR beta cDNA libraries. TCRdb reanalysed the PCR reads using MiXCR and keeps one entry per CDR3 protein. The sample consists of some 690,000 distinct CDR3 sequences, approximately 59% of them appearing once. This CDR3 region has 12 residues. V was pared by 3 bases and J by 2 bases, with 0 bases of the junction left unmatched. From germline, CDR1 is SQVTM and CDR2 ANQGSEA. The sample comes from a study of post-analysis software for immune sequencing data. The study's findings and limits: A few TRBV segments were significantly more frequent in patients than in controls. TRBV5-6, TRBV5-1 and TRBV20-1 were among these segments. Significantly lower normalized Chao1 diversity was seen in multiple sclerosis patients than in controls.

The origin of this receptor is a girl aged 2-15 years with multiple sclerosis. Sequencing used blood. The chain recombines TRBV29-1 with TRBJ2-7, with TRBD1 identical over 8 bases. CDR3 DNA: TGCAGCGTTGAGGACAGGGCCTACGAGCAGTACTTC. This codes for CSVEDRAYEQYF.